The next 22 T cell receptor beta chains were all read from a single sample in a study of CD8 T cells in Susac syndrome (dated by TCRdb to the late 2010s). Libraries came from the immunoSEQ multiplex PCR assay. RNA was extracted using the RNeasy kit, and about 0.45 to 1 ug of the RNA was reverse transcribed with random hexamers. TCRdb reanalyzed the raw reads on its own, using fastp at Q25 for trimming and MiXCR for clone calling, and kept in-frame beta chains. Identical CDR3 proteins give one entry, which carries the most common genes and DNA. The sample data list approximately 100,000 distinct CDR3 sequences, and roughly 95% of these were observed just once. The ten top clones hold about 0.1% of the sample. Sequences were obtained from CD4+ T cells from PBMCs. The receptor set was obtained from a human donor in good health.

The rearrangement uses TRBV20-1 and TRBJ2-2; no clear D. Germline V gene lookup returns CDR1 DFQATT and CDR2 SNEGSKA (reference sequence). The CDR3 spans 13 residues. V shed 1 base and J shed 1 base, with 4 bases lying between them. CDR3 region: CSARVRNTGELFF. DNA for the CDR3: TGCAGTGCTAGAGTCCGGAACACCGGGGAGCTGTTTTTT.

The CDR3 protein is CSVEDIGGGYTF. DNA for the CDR3: TGCAGCGTTGAAGATATAGGGGGTGGCTACACCTTC. The genes are TRBV29-1 and TRBJ1-2; a weak D match, TRBD1 (6 bases). The V end was cut by 0 bases, the J end by 7 bases, with 9 bases between. Germline CDR1 reads SQVTM; CDR2 reads ANQGSEA. CDR3 length equals 12 residues. Full variable domain (remainder filled in from reference TRBV29-1 and TRBJ1-2): SAVISQKPSRDICQRGTSLTIQCQVDSQVTMMFWYRQQPGQSLTLIATANQGSEATYESGFVIDKFPISRPNLTFSTLTVSNMSPEDSSIYLCSVEDIGGGYTFGSGTRLTVV.

V and J are TRBV12-3 or TRBV12-4 and TRBJ1-1, with D possibly TRBD1 on 5 matching bases. V was pared by 11 bases and J by 7 bases, with 20 bases between. CDR3 size: 13 residues. DNA for the CDR3: TGTGCCTCCTCGGGGGACGAGGGAAATGAAGCTTTCTTT. Its protein is CASSGDEGNEAFF.

V is TRBV3-1 and J is TRBJ1-2; D is undetermined. The CDR3 is 14 residues long. CDR1 is LGHDT, CDR2 YNNKEL, per germline (reference sequence). V lost 3 bases to trimming and J lost 7 bases, with 15 bases between them. The CDR3: CASSQNAGPVGYTF. CDR3 coding DNA: TGTGCCAGCAGCCAGAACGCGGGTCCGGTTGGCTACACCTTC.

The V call is TRBV7-2, the J call TRBJ2-7, with D possibly being TRBD1 (5 bases). Trimming shortened V by 3 bases and J by 2 bases, and 11 bases separated the two germline ends. The CDR3 length is 14 residues. CDR1 and CDR2 from the germline V gene are SGHTA and FQGNSA. CDR3 sequence reads: CASSFDSLAYEQYF. DNA for the CDR3: TGTGCCAGCAGCTTCGACAGCCTCGCCTACGAGCAGTACTTC.

This chain uses TRBV11-3 with TRBJ2-7; TRBD1 agrees at 11 bases. V was pared by 4 bases and J by 3 bases, with 5 bases of the junction left unmatched. Germline V gene lookup returns CDR1 SGHNT and CDR2 YENEEA. The CDR3 has 15 residues. CDR3 amino acids: CASSSSGTGGYEQYF. The CDR3 DNA follows: TGTGCCAGCAGCTCATCCGGGACAGGGGGCTACGAGCAGTACTTC.

The chain is built from TRBV28 and TRBJ2-5, with no clear D. Trimming took 5 bases from V and 7 from J, leaving 17 bases between them. The CDR3 loop spans 14 amino acids. The germline gives CDR1 MDHEN, CDR2 SYDVKM. This CDR3 is CASSHRAARPTQYF. The CDR3, as DNA: TGTGCCAGCAGTCACCGCGCCGCCCGGCCGACCCAGTACTTC. The whole variable domain, filled in from reference TRBV28 and TRBJ2-5, reads DVKVTQSSRYLVKRTGEKVFLECVQDMDHENMFWYRQDPGLGLRLIYFSYDVKMKEKGDIPEGYSVSREKKERFSLILESASTNQTSMYLCASSHRAARPTQYFGPGTRLLVL.

The chain links TRBV5-1 to TRBJ2-5, with 9 bases fitting TRBD2. Trimming at V came to 5 bases and at J to 4 bases, leaving 6 bases not matched to a gene. Germline CDR1 reads SGHRS; CDR2 reads YFSETQ. The CDR3 has 14 residues. As DNA, the CDR3 is TGCGCCAGCAGGACTAGCGGAGCTGGAGAGACCCAGTACTTC. This gives the protein CASRTSGAGETQYF. Complete variable domain (other parts from reference TRBV5-1 and TRBJ2-5): KAGVTQTPRYLIKTRGQQVTLSCSPISGHRSVSWYQQTPGQGLQFLFEYFSETQRNKGNFPGRFSGRQFSNSRSEMNVSTLELGDSALYLCASRTSGAGETQYFGPGTRLLVL.

This clonotype was found a few times. V usage is TRBV27 and J usage is TRBJ1-5; TRBD1 agrees at 9 bases. V lost 6 bases, J lost 2 bases, and 5 bases stayed unmatched. This CDR3 is 15 amino acids long. Germline V CDR1 and CDR2: MNHEY, SMNVEV (reference sequence). The CDR3 DNA is TGTGCCAGCAGCACGGGACAGGGTGGCAATCAGCCCCAGCATTTT. Translating gives CASSTGQGGNQPQHF.

The chain is built from TRBV29-1 and TRBJ1-2; D remains unclear. CDR1 is SQVTM, CDR2 ANQGSEA, per germline. This CDR3 comprises 11 residues. The V and J ends lost 4 bases and 5 bases respectively, with 8 bases between them. This CDR3 is CSVGADYGYTF. CDR3 in DNA: TGCAGCGTTGGAGCTGATTATGGCTACACCTTC.

The chain carries TRBV6-5 and TRBJ2-7; unclear D gene. The CDR3 sequence is 15 residues long. V lost 4 bases and J lost 3, with 16 bases in between. Germline lookup yields CDR1 MNHEY and CDR2 SVGAGI. The CDR3 here is CASSSLTVGIYEQYF. DNA for the CDR3: TGTGCCAGCAGTTCCCTGACGGTGGGTATCTACGAGCAGTACTTC.

In its sample, this clonotype was seen once. This sequence joins TRBV19 and TRBJ2-4; D gene unclear. The CDR3 sequence is 11 residues long. Germline values: CDR1 LNHDA, CDR2 SQIVND (reference sequence). Trimming removed 6 bases at V and 8 bases at J, with 8 bases between. CDR3 loop: CASSARDIQYF. The CDR3 DNA follows: TGTGCCAGTAGCGCCCGTGACATTCAGTACTTC.

The V and J genes are TRBV29-1 and TRBJ2-1, with no clear D. From germline, CDR1 is SQVTM and CDR2 ANQGSEA. V lost 4 bases and J lost 0, with 7 bases in between. The CDR3 runs to 13 residues. The CDR3 loop reads CSVVDGSYNEQFF. Written as DNA, the CDR3 is TGCAGCGTTGTGGACGGCTCCTACAATGAGCAGTTCTTC.

The chain joins TRBV23-1 to TRBJ1-1, with D unclear. TRBV23-1 falls under the ORF class, with uncertain function. Between the trimmed V and J ends, which lost 6 bases and 0 bases, there was a span of 20 bases. There are 17 residues in the CDR3. CDR3 bases: TGCGCCAGCAGGCCCCCGACCTGGTCTCCTATGAACACTGAAGCTTTCTTT. Protein: CASRPPTWSPMNTEAFF.

This rearrangement joins TRBV5-1 to TRBJ2-1; D possibly corresponds to TRBD1 (5 bases). Germline V gene sequence: CDR1 SGHRS, CDR2 YFSETQ. V was pared by 0 bases and J by 2 bases, with 9 bases between. This CDR3 comprises 15 residues. CDR3 residues: CASSLEGNPYNEQFF. In nucleotides, the CDR3 is TGCGCCAGCAGCTTGGAGGGGAATCCCTACAATGAGCAGTTCTTC.

V usage is TRBV29-1 and J usage is TRBJ1-2; maybe TRBD1 (5 bases). V was pared by 6 bases and J by 1 base, with 12 bases between. The CDR3 has 13 residues. Germline loops: CDR1 SQVTM, CDR2 ANQGSEA. CDR3 sequence reads: CSVRDPVNYGYTF. Here the CDR3 DNA reads TGCAGCGTCAGGGACCCCGTTAACTATGGCTACACCTTC.

This chain uses TRBV3-1 with TRBJ2-5; either TRBD1 or TRBD2 may supply D (5 bases each). The V end lost 2 bases, the J end lost 4 bases, and 14 bases lay between the germline ends. Germline CDR1 is LGHDT and CDR2 is YNNKEL (reference sequence). The CDR3 covers 15 residues. The CDR3 nucleotides read TGTGCCAGCAGCCAACGGGGCGGAACCGGAGAGACCCAGTACTTC. It codes for CASSQRGGTGETQYF.

The V call is TRBV6-2 or TRBV6-3, the J call TRBJ2-7; 8 positions agree with TRBD1. From germline, CDR1 is MNHEY and CDR2 SVGEGT. After removal of 3 bases from V and 9 bases from J, the junction contained 10 bases not matched to a gene. The CDR3 sequence is 14 residues long. The CDR3: CASSYPGGFVRQYF. CDR3 DNA: TGTGCCAGCAGTTATCCAGGGGGCTTCGTCCGGCAGTACTTC.

J is TRBJ2-1 and V is TRBV5-1; 9 nucleotides match TRBD1. J gave up 0 bases and V 4 bases, and 2 bases lay outside the gene matches. The germline gives CDR1 SGHRS, CDR2 YFSETQ. The length of the CDR3 is 15 residues. The CDR3 protein is CASSRGQGSYNEQFF. In DNA, the CDR3 is TGCGCCAGCAGCAGGGGACAGGGCTCCTACAATGAGCAGTTCTTC.

The V call is TRBV7-8, the J call TRBJ2-3; the D gene is possibly TRBD2 (6 bases). Trimming removed 5 bases from V and 0 bases from J, with 6 bases in between. The CDR3 loop spans 13 amino acids. Germline assignment: CDR1 SGHVS and CDR2 FQNEAQ. Here the CDR3 reads CASSAGSTDTQYF. CDR3 DNA sequence: TGTGCCAGCAGCGCGGGAAGCACAGATACGCAGTATTTT.

The rearrangement joins TRBV13 to TRBJ2-2, with a possible D match to TRBD2 (5 bases). This CDR3 is 15 amino acids long. The V end was cut by 5 bases, the J end by 6 bases, with 16 bases between. Per the germline V gene, CDR1 is PRHDT and CDR2 is FYEKMQ (reference sequence). CDR3 coding DNA: TGTGCCAGCAGCACCCGGGATACAGTTCCCGGGGAGCTGTTTTTT. Amino acid sequence: CASSTRDTVPGELFF.

This chain connects TRBV28 to TRBJ2-1, with 11 bases identical to TRBD2. Trimming at V came to 5 bases and at J to 7 bases, leaving 13 bases not matched to a gene. CDR3 length: 17 amino acids. Germline CDR1 and CDR2: MDHEN and SYDVKM. CDR3 sequence (DNA): TGTGCCAGCAGTAATCTCCAGACTAGCGGGACGTCGAATGAGCAGTTCTTC. Amino acids: CASSNLQTSGTSNEQFF.